This T cell receptor beta chain was sequenced during a study of blood T cell repertoires in COVID-19. As for the study in general: Acute and convalescent COVID-19 samples came from the United States, Italy and Spain. Nucleic acid was either cDNA or gDNA, and it came from T cells, B-cell-depleted T cells, or PBMCs.

Assay used: immunoSEQ multiplex PCR; TCRdb lists only in-frame clones, some missing. The sample lists under 130,000 clones, approximately 80% occurring once. This clone was picked up a small number of times. The V gene's germline CDR1 is SGHRS and CDR2 YFSETQ. CDR3 length equals 15 residues. V was pared by 0 bases and J by 1 base, with 7 bases between. The sample taken for sequencing was peripheral blood. This sequence originates from a man between 70 and 80 years old with active or convalescent COVID-19. V is TRBV5-1 and J is TRBJ2-2; the D gene is possibly TRBD2 (6 bases). The CDR3 here is CASSLDGRNTGELFF. In DNA, the CDR3 is TGCGCCAGCAGCTTGGACGGGAGGAACACCGGGGAGCTGTTTTTT.